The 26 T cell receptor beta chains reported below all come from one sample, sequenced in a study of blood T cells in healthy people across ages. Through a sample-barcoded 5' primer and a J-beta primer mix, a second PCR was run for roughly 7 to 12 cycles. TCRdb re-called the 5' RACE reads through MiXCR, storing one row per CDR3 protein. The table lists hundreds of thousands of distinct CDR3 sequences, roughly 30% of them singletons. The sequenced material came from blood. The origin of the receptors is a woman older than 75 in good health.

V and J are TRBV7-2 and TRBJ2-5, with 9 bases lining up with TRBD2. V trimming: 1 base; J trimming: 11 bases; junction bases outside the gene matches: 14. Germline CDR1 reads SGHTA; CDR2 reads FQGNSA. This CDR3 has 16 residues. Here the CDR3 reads CTSSLGPRGGFNEQYF. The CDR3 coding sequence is TGTACCAGCAGCTTAGGTCCGCGGGGGGGCTTCAATGAGCAGTACTTC.

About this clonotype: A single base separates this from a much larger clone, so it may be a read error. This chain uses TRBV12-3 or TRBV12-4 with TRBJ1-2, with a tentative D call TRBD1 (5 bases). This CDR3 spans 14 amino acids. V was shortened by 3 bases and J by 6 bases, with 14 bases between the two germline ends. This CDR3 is CASSFGEGVHGYTF. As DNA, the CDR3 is TGTGCCAGCAGTTTCGGGGAAGGGGTTCATGGCTACACCTTC.

The CDR3 coding sequence is TGCGCCAGCAGCCAAGAAAGCAGGCTAGCCAAAAACATTCAGTACTTC. Its protein product is CASSQESRLAKNIQYF. V usage is TRBV4-1 and J usage is TRBJ2-4, with D unclear. CDR1 and CDR2 (germline): MGHRA, YSYEKL. The CDR3 extends over 16 amino acids. The germline V and J ends were trimmed by 0 bases and 0 bases, with 9 bases remaining between them.

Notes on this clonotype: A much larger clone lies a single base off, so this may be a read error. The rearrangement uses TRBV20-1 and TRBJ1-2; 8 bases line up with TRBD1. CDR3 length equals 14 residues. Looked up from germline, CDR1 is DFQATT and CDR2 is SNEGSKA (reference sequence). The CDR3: CSAGEPRGPYGYTF. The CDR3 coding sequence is TGCAGTGCTGGAGAACCCAGGGGGCCATATGGCTACACCTTC.

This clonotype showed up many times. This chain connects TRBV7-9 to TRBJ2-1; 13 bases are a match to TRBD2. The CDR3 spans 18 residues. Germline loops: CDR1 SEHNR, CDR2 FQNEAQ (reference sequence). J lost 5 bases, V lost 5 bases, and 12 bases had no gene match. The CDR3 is CASSLGLAGPDGNNEQFF. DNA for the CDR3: TGTGCCAGCAGCCTGGGACTAGCGGGGCCAGACGGGAACAATGAGCAGTTCTTC.

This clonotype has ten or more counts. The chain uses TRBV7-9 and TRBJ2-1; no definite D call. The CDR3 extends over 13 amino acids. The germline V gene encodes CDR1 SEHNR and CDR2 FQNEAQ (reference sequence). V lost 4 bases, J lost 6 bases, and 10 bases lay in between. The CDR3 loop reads CASSSHSANEQFF. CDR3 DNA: TGTGCCAGCAGCTCCCATAGTGCCAATGAGCAGTTCTTC.

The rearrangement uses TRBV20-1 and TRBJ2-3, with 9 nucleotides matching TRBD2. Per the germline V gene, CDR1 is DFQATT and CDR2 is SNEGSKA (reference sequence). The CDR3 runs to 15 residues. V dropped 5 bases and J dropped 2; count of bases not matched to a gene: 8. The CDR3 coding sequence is TGCAGTGCTCCCCCCCTAGCGGGGCCCACAGATACGCAGTATTTT. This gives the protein CSAPPLAGPTDTQYF.

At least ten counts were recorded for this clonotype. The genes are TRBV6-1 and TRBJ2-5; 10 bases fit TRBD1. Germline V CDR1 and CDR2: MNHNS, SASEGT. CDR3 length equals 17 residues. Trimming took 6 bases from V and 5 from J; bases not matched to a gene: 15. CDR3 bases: TGTGCCAGCAGACAAGCCGGGACAGGGGCCTTAATTGAGACCCAGTACTTC. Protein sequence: CASRQAGTGALIETQYF.

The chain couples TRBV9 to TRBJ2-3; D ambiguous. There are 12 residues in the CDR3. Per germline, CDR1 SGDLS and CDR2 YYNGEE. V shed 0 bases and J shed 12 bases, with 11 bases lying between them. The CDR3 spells CASSVEGTHQYF. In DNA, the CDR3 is TGTGCCAGCAGCGTAGAGGGTACACACCAGTATTTT. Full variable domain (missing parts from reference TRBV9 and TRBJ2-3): DSGVTQTPKHLITATGQRVTLRCSPRSGDLSVYWYQQSLDQGLQFLIQYYNGEERAKGNILERFSAQQFPDLHSELNLSSLELGDSALYFCASSVEGTHQYFGPGTRLTVL.

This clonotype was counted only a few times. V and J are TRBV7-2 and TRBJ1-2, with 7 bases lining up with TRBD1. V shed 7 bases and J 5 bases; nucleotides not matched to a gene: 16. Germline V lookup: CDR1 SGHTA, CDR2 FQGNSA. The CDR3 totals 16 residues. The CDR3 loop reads CASIIFPGQRSYGYTF. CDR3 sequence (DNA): TGTGCCAGCATCATTTTTCCGGGACAGAGGAGTTATGGCTACACCTTC.

CDR3 sequence: CASSDTGDRASKTQYF. The CDR3, as DNA: TGTGCCAGCAGTGACACCGGGGACAGGGCTTCGAAGACCCAGTACTTC. The V call is TRBV2, the J call TRBJ2-5; TRBD1 agrees at 9 bases. The CDR3 totals 16 residues. Trimming cost V 3 bases and J 6 bases; bases outside gene matches: 11. Germline V gene lookup returns CDR1 SNHLY and CDR2 FYNNEI.

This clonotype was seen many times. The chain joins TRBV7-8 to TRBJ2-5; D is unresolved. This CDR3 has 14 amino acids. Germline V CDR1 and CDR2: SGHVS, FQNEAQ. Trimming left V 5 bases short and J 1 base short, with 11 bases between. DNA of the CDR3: TGTGCCAGCAGCGAGACGGGCCGCCAAGAGACCCAGTACTTC. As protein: CASSETGRQETQYF.

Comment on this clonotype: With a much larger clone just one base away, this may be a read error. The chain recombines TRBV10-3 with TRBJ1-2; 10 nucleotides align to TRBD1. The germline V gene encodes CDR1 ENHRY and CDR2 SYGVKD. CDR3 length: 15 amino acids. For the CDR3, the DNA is TGTGCCGTCAGTGAGGGGACAGGGGCTAACTATGGCTACACCTTC. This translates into CAVSEGTGANYGYTF.

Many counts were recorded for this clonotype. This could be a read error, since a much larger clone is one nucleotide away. Written as DNA, the CDR3 is TGTGCCAGCAGCCAAGAAAAGATGTCTAGCAGTAATGAGCAGTTCTTC. It codes for CASSQEKMSSSNEQFF. The chain has TRBV14 and TRBJ2-1; tentatively, D is TRBD2 (5 bases). V lost 0 bases and J 7 bases, leaving 16 bases between the germline ends. The CDR3 runs to 16 residues. Germline V gives CDR1 SGHDN, CDR2 FVKESK.

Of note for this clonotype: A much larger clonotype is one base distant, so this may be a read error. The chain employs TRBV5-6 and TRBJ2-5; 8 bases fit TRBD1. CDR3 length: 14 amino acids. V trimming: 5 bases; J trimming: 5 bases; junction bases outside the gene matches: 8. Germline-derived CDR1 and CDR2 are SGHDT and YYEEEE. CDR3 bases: TGTGCCAGCAGTTTTGCAGGGGGCTGGGAGACCCAGTACTTC. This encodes CASSFAGGWETQYF.

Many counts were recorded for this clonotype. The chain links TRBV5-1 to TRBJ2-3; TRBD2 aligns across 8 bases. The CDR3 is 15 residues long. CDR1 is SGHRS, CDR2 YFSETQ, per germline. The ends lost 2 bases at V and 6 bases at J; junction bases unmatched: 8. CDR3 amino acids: CASSLAQAGADTQYF. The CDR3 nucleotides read TGCGCCAGCAGCTTAGCCCAAGCGGGGGCGGATACGCAGTATTTT.

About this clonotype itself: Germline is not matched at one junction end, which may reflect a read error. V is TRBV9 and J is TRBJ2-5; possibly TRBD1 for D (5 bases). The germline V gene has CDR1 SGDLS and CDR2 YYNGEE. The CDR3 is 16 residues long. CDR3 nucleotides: TGTACCAGCAGCGTAGCTGGAATGGGGCCTCCTTACGAACAGTACTTC. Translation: CTSSVAGMGPPYEQYF.

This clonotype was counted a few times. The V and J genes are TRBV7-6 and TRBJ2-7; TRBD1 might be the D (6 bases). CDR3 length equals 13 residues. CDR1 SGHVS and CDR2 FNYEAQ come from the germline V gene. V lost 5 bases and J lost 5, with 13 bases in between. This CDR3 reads CASSTSQGNEQYF. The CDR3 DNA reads TGTGCCAGCAGCACGTCACAGGGAAACGAGCAGTACTTC.

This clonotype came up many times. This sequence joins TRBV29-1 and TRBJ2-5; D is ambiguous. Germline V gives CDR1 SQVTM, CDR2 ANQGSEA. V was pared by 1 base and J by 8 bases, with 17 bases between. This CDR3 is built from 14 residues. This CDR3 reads CSVEGEVRGGTQYF. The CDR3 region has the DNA TGCAGCGTTGAAGGAGAGGTCAGAGGCGGAACCCAGTACTTC.

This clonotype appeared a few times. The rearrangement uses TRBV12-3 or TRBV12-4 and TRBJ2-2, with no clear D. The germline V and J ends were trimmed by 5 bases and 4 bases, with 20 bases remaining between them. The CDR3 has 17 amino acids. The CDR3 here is CASSTTGRLFGTGELFF. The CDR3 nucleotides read TGTGCCAGCAGTACGACCGGAAGGCTCTTCGGCACCGGGGAGCTGTTTTTT.

The CDR3 sequence: CASRTQGVTDTQYF. CDR3 sequence (DNA): TGTGCCAGCAGGACCCAGGGGGTGACAGATACGCAGTATTTT. This chain joins TRBV6-5 and TRBJ2-3, with 7 nucleotides matching TRBD1. V trimming: 6 bases; J trimming: 3 bases; junction bases outside the gene matches: 6. The CDR3 spans 14 residues. CDR1 and CDR2 (germline): MNHEY, SVGAGI.

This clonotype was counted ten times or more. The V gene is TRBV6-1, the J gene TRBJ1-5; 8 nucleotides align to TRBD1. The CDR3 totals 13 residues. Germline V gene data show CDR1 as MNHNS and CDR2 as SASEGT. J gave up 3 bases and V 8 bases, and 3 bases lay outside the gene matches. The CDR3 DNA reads TGTGCCAGCGACAGGGGAAACAATCAGCCCCAGCATTTT. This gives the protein CASDRGNNQPQHF.

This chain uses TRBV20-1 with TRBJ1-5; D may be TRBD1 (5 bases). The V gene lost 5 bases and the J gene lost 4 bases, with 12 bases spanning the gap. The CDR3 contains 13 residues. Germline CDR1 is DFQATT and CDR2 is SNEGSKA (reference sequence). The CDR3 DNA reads TGCAGTGCTGGCCGGGACCGGAATCAGCCCCAGCATTTT. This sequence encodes CSAGRDRNQPQHF.

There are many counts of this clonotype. The CDR3 nucleotides read TGTGCCCTAAGAGGGACAGGGAGTGAGACCCAGTACTTC. As protein: CALRGTGSETQYF. This chain connects TRBV10-3 to TRBJ2-5; 9 bases line up with TRBD1. Per germline, CDR1 ENHRY and CDR2 SYGVKD. This CDR3 has 13 amino acids. J lost 5 bases, V lost 11 bases, and 9 bases had no gene match.

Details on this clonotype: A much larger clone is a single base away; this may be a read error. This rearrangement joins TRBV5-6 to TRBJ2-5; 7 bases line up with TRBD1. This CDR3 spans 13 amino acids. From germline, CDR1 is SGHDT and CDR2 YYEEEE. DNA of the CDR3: TGTGCCAGCAGCTCGACAGGGATAGAGACCCGGTACTTC. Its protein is CASSSTGIETRYF.

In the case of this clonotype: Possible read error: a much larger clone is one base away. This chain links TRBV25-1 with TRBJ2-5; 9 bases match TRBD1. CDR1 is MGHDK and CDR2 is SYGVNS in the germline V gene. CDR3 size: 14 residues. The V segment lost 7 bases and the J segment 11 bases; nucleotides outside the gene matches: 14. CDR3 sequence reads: CASTRRDRDNEQYF. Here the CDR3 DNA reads TGTGCCAGCACCCGAAGGGACAGGGACAATGAGCAGTACTTC.